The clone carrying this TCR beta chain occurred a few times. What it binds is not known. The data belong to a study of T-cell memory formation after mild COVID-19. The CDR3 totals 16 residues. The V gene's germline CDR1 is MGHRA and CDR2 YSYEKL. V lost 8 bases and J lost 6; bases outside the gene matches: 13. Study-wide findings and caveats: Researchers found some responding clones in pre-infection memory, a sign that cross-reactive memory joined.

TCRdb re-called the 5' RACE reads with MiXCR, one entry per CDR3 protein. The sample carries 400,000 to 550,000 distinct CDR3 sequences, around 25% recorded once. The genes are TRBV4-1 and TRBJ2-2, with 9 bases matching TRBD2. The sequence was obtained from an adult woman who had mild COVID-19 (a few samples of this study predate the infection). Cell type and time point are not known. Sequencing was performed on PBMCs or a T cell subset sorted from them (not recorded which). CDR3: CASGTGVAGAAGELFF. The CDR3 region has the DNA TGCGCCAGCGGAACCGGGGTAGCGGGAGCAGCCGGGGAGCTGTTTTTT.